The 20 T cell receptor beta chains in this list originate from one sample, sequenced in a study of blood T cells in healthy people across ages. A second PCR of about 7 to 11 cycles used a sample-barcoded 5' primer and a J-beta primer mix. TCRdb itself ran the 5' RACE reads through MiXCR, one entry per CDR3 protein. The repertoire holds 650,000 to 1,000,000 distinct CDR3 sequences, 35% to 40% seen once, with roughly 13% in the top ten. Sequenced sample: blood. Every receptor here comes from a man younger than 30 in good health.

The chain employs TRBV6-2 or TRBV6-3 and TRBJ2-5; D ambiguous. The CDR3 is 13 amino acids. Germline lookup yields CDR1 MNHEY and CDR2 SVGEGT. V lost 5 bases and J lost 1, with 8 bases in between. The CDR3 is CASSQSIQETQYF. CDR3 nucleotides: TGTGCCAGCAGTCAATCTATCCAAGAGACCCAGTACTTC.

This clonotype was detected only once. With a much larger clone just one base away, this may be a read error. The CDR3 DNA is TGTGCCAGCAGCCCCCTCTACGACTACACCTTC. This sequence encodes CASSPLYDYTF. The chain combines TRBV7-9 with TRBJ1-2, with unresolved D. Germline V lookup: CDR1 SEHNR, CDR2 FQNEAQ (reference sequence). The CDR3 loop spans 11 amino acids. The V end lost 5 bases, the J end lost 10 bases, and 11 bases lay between the germline ends.

The gene calls are TRBV7-9 and TRBJ1-1; maybe TRBD1 (6 bases). The CDR3 loop spans 14 amino acids. V gave up 7 bases and J gave up 1 base, with 13 bases separating them. Germline V CDR1 and CDR2: SEHNR, FQNEAQ (reference sequence). CDR3 coding DNA: TGTGCCAGCATCACGGACAGAAAGAACACTGAAGCTTTCTTT. Protein product: CASITDRKNTEAFF.

Many counts were recorded for this clonotype. This chain links TRBV5-5 with TRBJ1-4; no reliable D call. V was trimmed by 4 bases and J by 8 bases, leaving 21 bases between them. The CDR3 has 16 amino acids. CDR1 is SGHKS and CDR2 is YYEKEE in the germline V gene (reference sequence). This chain's CDR3 is CASSPREGGSGEKLFF. DNA of the CDR3: TGTGCCAGCAGCCCGAGGGAAGGTGGATCCGGGGAAAAACTGTTTTTT.

The chain joins TRBV4-1 to TRBJ2-1, with TRBD2 as a possible D gene (6 bases). The ends were cut back, 4 bases at V and 3 bases at J, with 16 bases in the middle. The CDR3 is 16 amino acids. Germline lookup yields CDR1 MGHRA and CDR2 YSYEKL. CDR3 nucleotides: TGCGCCAGCAGCCCGCGGGGCAGGGACGGCTACAATGAGCAGTTCTTC. Its protein product is CASSPRGRDGYNEQFF.

This clonotype was detected many times. The chain joins TRBV12-3 or TRBV12-4 to TRBJ1-1; the D is unclear. Trimming removed 3 bases from V and 9 bases from J, with 8 bases in between. This CDR3 has 11 amino acids. The CDR3 nucleotides are TGTGCCAGCAGTTTCTCGGAAAAAGCTTTCTTT. This encodes CASSFSEKAFF.

This clonotype was picked up many times. V gene TRBV14 combines with J gene TRBJ1-6; D possibly corresponds to TRBD1 (5 bases). V lost 1 base, J lost 5 bases, and 9 bases lay in between. From germline, CDR1 is SGHDN and CDR2 FVKESK. This CDR3 contains 15 residues. The CDR3: CASSQAGLNNSPLHF. The CDR3 DNA is TGTGCCAGCAGCCAAGCGGGGCTCAATAATTCACCCCTCCACTTT.

A word on this clonotype: A read error may explain this, as a much larger clone is one base away. The rearrangement joins TRBV27 to TRBJ2-1; no reliable D call. TRBJ2-7 matches the DNA end more closely, so the J call is doubtful. Germline values: CDR1 MNHEY, CDR2 SMNVEV (reference sequence). The CDR3 length is 17 residues. DNA of the CDR3: TGTGCCAGCAGAAGGTTGGAGCGAGGATCGTATGACAATGAGCAGTACTTC. As protein: CASRRLERGSYDNEQYF.

The CDR3 DNA sequence: TGTGCCAGCAGCTACGGGACAGACCAAGAGACCCAGTTCTTC. This translates into CASSYGTDQETQFF. The rearrangement links TRBV3-1 to TRBJ2-5, with TRBD1 identical over 7 bases. The J call may be wrong; the DNA end is better matched by TRBJ2-1. The CDR3 has 14 residues. Per germline, CDR1 LGHDT and CDR2 YNNKEL (reference sequence).

The chain combines TRBV10-3 with TRBJ1-2; 9 bases map to TRBD1. Germline CDR1 and CDR2: ENHRY and SYGVKD. The CDR3 sequence is 13 residues long. V shed 8 bases, J shed 6 bases, and the junction held 7 bases outside the gene matches. Written as DNA, the CDR3 is TGTGCCATCGAGGACAGGGGCGCCGATGGCTACACCTTC. As protein: CAIEDRGADGYTF.

The chain recombines TRBV4-2 with TRBJ2-3, with unresolved D. Trimming removed 1 base from V and 6 bases from J, with 8 bases in between. Germline V gives CDR1 LGHNA, CDR2 YNFKEQ. The length of the CDR3 is 13 residues. Written as DNA, the CDR3 is TGTGCCAGCAGCCAAGCCCCCAGGGATACGCAGTATTTT. This translates into CASSQAPRDTQYF.

This clonotype was recorded at least ten times. V is TRBV4-2 and J is TRBJ2-3, with D tentatively TRBD1 (6 bases). CDR1 is LGHNA and CDR2 is YNFKEQ in the germline V gene. V lost 4 bases, J lost 0 bases, and 14 bases lay in between. The length of the CDR3 is 16 residues. The CDR3 DNA follows: TGTGCCAGCAGCCGAACCGGGACACTTAGCACAGATACGCAGTATTTT. As protein: CASSRTGTLSTDTQYF.

The CDR3 sequence: CASSKRNLENEQYF. The CDR3 DNA reads TGCGCCAGCAGCAAGCGGAATTTAGAAAATGAGCAGTACTTC. V and J are TRBV5-1 and TRBJ2-7; D possibly corresponds to TRBD2 (5 bases). The CDR3 has 14 amino acids. V was pared by 4 bases and J by 7 bases, with 18 bases between. CDR1 and CDR2 (germline): SGHRS, YFSETQ.

The chain carries TRBV11-2 and TRBJ2-7, with 7 nucleotides matching TRBD1. Germline CDR1 is SGHAT and CDR2 is FQNNGV. The CDR3 has 15 residues. The junction had 8 bases not matched to a gene; V was cut back by 5 bases and J by 1 base. The CDR3 protein is CASSLVRTGSYEQYF. CDR3 nucleotides: TGTGCCAGCAGCCTCGTGAGGACAGGTTCCTACGAGCAGTACTTC.

This clonotype appeared a few times. The chain couples TRBV20-1 to TRBJ2-1, with D uncertain. Trimming took off 4 bases at V and 5 bases at J, with 15 bases between the two ends. The CDR3 runs to 14 residues. Germline V gives CDR1 DFQATT, CDR2 SNEGSKA (reference sequence). The CDR3 sequence: CSATPLTENNEQFF. Written as DNA, the CDR3 is TGCAGTGCTACCCCCTTAACGGAGAACAATGAGCAGTTCTTC.

This clonotype was detected many times. The rearrangement uses TRBV29-1 and TRBJ2-1, with D perhaps TRBD1 (5 bases). Germline V CDR1 and CDR2: SQVTM, ANQGSEA. The CDR3 has 13 amino acids. Trimming stripped 5 bases from V and 4 bases from J, with 12 bases between. CDR3 nucleotide sequence: TGCAGCGTTCGTCCCGACAGTTACAATGAGCAGTTCTTC. This codes for CSVRPDSYNEQFF.

The rearrangement links TRBV2 to TRBJ1-1; unclear D gene. Trimming cost V 7 bases and J 1 base, with 10 bases left between them. Germline V CDR1 and CDR2: SNHLY, FYNNEI. CDR3 length: 13 residues. The CDR3 DNA is TGTGCCAGCACCGGGTCCAGGAACACTGAAGCTTTCTTT. It codes for CASTGSRNTEAFF.

The V and J genes are TRBV7-2 and TRBJ2-7, with D possibly being TRBD1 or TRBD2 (5 bases each). The CDR3 covers 15 residues. Germline values: CDR1 SGHTA, CDR2 FQGNSA. Trimming took off 1 base at V and 3 bases at J, with 13 bases between the two ends. CDR3 coding DNA: TGTGCCAGCAGCTTAGGTGGGGACGTCGACTACGAGCAGTACTTC. As protein: CASSLGGDVDYEQYF.

In the case of this clonotype: One end of the junction varies from germline; a read error may be responsible. The DNA of the CDR3 is TGTGCCGGCAGTTTAGCAGATACGCAGTATTTT. It is translated as CAGSLADTQYF. The chain carries TRBV12-3 or TRBV12-4 and TRBJ2-3, with unresolved D. There are 11 residues in the CDR3.

The sample holds a few counts of this clonotype. The chain uses TRBV7-2 and TRBJ2-3; 7 bases match TRBD2. The junction had 9 bases not matched to a gene; V was cut back by 5 bases and J by 10 bases. Germline V CDR1 and CDR2: SGHTA, FQGNSA. The CDR3 sequence is 13 residues long. The DNA of the CDR3 is TGTGCCAGCAGCCCTAGCGGAGAATCCGCGCAGTATTTT. Residues: CASSPSGESAQYF.